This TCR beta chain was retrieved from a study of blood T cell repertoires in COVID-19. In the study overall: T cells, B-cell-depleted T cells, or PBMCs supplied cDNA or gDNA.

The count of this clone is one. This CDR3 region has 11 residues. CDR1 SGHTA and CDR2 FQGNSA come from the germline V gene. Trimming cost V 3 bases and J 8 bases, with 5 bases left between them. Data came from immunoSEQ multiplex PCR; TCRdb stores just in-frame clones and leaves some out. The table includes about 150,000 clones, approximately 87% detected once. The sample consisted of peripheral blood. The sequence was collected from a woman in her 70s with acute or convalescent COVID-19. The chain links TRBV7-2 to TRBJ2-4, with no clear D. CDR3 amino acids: CASSFQDIQYF. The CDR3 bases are TGTGCCAGCAGCTTTCAGGACATTCAGTACTTC.